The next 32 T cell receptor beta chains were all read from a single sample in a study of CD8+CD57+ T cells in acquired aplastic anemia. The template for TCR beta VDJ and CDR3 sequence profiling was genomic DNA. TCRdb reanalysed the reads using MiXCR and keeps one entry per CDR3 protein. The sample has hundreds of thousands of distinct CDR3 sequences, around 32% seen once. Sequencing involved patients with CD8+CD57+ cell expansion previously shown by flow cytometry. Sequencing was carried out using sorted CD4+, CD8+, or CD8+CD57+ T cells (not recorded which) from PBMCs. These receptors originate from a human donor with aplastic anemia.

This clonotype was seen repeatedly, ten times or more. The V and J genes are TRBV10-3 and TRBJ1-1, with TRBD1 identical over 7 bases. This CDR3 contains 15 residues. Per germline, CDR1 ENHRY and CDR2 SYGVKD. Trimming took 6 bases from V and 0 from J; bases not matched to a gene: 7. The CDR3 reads CAIRVRQGVNTEAFF. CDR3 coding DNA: TGTGCCATCAGAGTTCGACAGGGCGTGAACACTGAAGCTTTCTTT.

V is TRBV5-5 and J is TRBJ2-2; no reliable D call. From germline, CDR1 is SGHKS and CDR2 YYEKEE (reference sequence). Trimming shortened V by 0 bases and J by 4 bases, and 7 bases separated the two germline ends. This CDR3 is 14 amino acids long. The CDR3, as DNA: TGTGCCAGCAGCTTGGAACGGATCACCGGGGAGCTGTTTTTT. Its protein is CASSLERITGELFF. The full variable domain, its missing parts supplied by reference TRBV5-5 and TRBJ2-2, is DAGVTQSPTHLIKTRGQQVTLRCSPISGHKSVSWYQQVLGQGPQFIFQYYEKEERGRGNFPDRFSARQFPNYSSELNVNALLLGDSALYLCASSLERITGELFFGEGSRLTVL.

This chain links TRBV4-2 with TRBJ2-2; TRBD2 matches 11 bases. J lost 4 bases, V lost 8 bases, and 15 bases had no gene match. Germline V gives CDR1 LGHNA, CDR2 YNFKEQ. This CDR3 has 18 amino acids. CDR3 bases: TGTGCCAGCTCACACGGCGATGTAGCGGGGGGGAGCACCGGGGAGCTGTTTTTT. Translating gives CASSHGDVAGGSTGELFF.

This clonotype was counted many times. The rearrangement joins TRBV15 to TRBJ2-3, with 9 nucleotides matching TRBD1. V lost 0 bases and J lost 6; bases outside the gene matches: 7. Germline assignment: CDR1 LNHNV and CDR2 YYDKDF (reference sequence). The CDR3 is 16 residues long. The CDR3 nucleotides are TGTGCCACCAGCAGAGACGGACAGGGGCGGGGGGATACGCAGTATTTT. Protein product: CATSRDGQGRGDTQYF.

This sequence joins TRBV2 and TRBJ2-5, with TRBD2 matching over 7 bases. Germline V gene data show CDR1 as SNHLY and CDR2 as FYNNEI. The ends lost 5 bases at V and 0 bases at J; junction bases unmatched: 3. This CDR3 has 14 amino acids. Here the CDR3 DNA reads TGTGCCAGCAGTCGAGCGGGGAACCAAGAGACCCAGTACTTC. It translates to CASSRAGNQETQYF.

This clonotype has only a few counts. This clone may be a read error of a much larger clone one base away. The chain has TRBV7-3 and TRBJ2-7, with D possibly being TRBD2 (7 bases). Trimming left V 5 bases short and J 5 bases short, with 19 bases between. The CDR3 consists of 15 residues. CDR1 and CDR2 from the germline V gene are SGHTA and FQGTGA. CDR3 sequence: CASSRGPAGADEQYF. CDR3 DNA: TGTGCCAGCAGCCGTGGCCCGGCGGGGGCAGACGAGCAGTACTTC.

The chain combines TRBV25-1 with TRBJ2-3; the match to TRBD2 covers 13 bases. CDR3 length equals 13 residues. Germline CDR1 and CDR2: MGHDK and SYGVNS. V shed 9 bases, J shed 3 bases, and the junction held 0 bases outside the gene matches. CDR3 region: CARLAGGTDTQYF. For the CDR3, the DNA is TGTGCCAGACTAGCGGGAGGGACAGATACGCAGTATTTT.

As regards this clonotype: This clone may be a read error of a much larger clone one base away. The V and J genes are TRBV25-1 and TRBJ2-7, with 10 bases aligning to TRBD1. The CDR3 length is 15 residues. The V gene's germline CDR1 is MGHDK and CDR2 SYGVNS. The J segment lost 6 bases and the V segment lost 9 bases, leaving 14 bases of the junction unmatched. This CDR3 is CASSIDGTGDSEQYF. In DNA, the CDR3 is TGTGCCAGTAGTATAGACGGGACAGGGGACTCCGAGCAGTACTTC.

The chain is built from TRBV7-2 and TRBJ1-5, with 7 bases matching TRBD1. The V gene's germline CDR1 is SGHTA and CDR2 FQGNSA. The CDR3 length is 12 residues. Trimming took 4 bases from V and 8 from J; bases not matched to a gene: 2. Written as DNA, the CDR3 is TGTGCCAGCAGCTCCCAGGGGGAGCCCCAGCATTTT. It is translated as CASSSQGEPQHF.

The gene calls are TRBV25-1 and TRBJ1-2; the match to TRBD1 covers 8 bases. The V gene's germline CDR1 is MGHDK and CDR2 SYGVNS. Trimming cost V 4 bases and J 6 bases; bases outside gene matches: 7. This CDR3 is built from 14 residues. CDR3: CASSAPRTGNGYTF. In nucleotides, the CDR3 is TGTGCCAGCAGTGCTCCCAGGACAGGGAATGGCTACACCTTC.

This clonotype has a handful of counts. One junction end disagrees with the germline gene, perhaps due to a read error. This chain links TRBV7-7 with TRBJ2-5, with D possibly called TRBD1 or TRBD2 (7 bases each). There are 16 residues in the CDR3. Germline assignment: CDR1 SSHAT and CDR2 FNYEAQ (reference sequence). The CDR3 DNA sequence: TGTGCTAGCAGCTTAGGGGGCGGGGGCTCAGGGGAGACCCAGTACTTC. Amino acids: CASSLGGGGSGETQYF.

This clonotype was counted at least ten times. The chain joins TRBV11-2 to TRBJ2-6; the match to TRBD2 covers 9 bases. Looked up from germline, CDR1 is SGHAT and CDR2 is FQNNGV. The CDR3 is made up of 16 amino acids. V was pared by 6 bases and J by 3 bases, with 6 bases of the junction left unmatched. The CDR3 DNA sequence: TGTGCCAGCAGGGTGCAAGCGGGAGGTGGGGCCAACGTCCTGACTTTC. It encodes CASRVQAGGGANVLTF.

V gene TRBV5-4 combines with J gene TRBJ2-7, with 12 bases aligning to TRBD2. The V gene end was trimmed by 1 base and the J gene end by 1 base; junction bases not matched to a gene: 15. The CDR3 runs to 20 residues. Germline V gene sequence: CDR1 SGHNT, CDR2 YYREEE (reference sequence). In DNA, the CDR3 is TGTGCCAGCAGCTTGTCGGTCAGGGGGAAGACTAGCGGGAGATCCTACGAGCAGTACTTC. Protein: CASSLSVRGKTSGRSYEQYF.

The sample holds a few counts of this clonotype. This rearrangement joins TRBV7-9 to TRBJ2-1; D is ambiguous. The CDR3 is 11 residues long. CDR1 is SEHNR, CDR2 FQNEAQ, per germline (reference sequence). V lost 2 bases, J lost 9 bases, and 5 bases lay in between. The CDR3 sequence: CASSLTSEQFF. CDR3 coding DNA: TGTGCCAGCAGCTTAACGAGTGAGCAGTTCTTC.

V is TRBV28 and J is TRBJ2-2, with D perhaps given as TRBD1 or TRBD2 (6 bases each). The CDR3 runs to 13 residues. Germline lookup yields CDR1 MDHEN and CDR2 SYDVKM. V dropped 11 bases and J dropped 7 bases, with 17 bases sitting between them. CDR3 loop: CAVGGQGFGELFF. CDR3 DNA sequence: TGTGCCGTGGGGGGACAAGGCTTCGGGGAGCTGTTTTTT.

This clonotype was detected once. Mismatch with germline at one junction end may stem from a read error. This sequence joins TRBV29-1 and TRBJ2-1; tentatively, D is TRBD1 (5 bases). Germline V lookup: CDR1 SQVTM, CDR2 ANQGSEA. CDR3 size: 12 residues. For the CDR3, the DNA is TGCAGCGTTGAAAGACCCTGGGGCGAGCAGCTCTTC. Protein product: CSVERPWGEQLF.

The CDR3 DNA follows: TGTGCCAGCAGGGACACCGGGACCGGGCAGGGCTACACCTTC. Its protein product is CASRDTGTGQGYTF. This rearrangement joins TRBV2 to TRBJ1-2, with D possibly being TRBD1 (5 bases). Germline lookup yields CDR1 SNHLY and CDR2 FYNNEI. Trimming shortened V by 6 bases and J by 8 bases, and 19 bases separated the two germline ends. The CDR3 loop spans 14 amino acids.

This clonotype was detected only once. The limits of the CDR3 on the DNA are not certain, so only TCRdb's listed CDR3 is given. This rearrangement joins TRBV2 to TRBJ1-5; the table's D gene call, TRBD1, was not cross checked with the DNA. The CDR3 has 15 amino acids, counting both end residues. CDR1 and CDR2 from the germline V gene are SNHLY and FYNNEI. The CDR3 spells CACSASEQGGWPQHF.

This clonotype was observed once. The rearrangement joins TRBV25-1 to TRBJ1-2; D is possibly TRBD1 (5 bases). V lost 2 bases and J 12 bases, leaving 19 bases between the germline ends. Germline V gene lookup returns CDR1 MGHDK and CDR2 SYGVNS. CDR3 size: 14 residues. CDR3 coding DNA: TGTGCCAGCAGTGAAGGGGACCGGTTCTCTGGAAACACCTTC. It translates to CASSEGDRFSGNTF.

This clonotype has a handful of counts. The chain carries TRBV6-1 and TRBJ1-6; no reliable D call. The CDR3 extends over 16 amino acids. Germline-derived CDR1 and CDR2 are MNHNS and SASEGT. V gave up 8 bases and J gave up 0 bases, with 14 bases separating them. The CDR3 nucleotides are TGTGCCAGCCCCAACATGTCCAGCTCCTATAATTCACCCCTCCACTTT. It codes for CASPNMSSSYNSPLHF.

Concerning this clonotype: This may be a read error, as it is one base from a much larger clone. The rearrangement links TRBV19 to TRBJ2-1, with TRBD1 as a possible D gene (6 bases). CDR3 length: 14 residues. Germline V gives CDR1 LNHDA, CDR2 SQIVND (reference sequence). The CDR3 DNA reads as TGTGCCAGTAGTATAGGGCAGGGGAGAAATGGGCAGTTCTTC. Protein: CASSIGQGRNGQFF.

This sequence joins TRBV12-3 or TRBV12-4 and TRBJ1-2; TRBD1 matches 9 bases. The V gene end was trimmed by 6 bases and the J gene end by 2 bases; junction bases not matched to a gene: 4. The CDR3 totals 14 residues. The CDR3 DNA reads TGTGCCAGCAGGGCCGGGACAGGGAACTATGGCTACACCTTC. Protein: CASRAGTGNYGYTF.

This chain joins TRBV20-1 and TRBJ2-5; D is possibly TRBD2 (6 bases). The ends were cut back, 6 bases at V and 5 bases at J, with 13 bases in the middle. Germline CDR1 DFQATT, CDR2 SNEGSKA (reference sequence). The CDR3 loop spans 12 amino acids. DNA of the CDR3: TGCAGTGCGGACCTTGGGGGGGAGACCCAGTACTTC. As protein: CSADLGGETQYF.

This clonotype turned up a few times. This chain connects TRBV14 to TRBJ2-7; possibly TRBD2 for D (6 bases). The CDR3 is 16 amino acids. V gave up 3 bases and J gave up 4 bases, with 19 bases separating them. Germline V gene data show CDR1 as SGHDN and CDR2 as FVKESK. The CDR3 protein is CASSQITPGLDYEQYF. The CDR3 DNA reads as TGTGCCAGCAGCCAGATTACTCCGGGACTCGATTACGAGCAGTACTTC.

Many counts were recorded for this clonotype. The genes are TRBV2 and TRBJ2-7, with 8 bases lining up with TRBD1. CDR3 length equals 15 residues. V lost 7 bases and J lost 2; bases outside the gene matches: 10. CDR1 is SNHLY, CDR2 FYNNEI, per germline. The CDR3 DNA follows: TGTGCCAGCAAGCTATCCGGGACAGGAACCTACGAGCAGTACTTC. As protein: CASKLSGTGTYEQYF.

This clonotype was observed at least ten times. CDR3 sequence reads: CAISEQGAGVTEAFF. CDR3 nucleotides: TGTGCCATCAGTGAACAGGGGGCAGGGGTTACTGAAGCTTTCTTT. This chain links TRBV10-3 with TRBJ1-1, with 9 bases aligning to TRBD1. This CDR3 region has 15 residues. J lost 5 bases, V lost 3 bases, and 7 bases had no gene match. Germline V CDR1 and CDR2: ENHRY, SYGVKD.

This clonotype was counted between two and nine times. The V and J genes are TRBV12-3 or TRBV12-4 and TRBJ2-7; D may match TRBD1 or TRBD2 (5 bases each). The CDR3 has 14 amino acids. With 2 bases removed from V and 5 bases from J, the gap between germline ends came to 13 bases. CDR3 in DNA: TGTGCCAGCAGTTTATCCGGGACCGGGAACGAGCAGTACTTC. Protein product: CASSLSGTGNEQYF.

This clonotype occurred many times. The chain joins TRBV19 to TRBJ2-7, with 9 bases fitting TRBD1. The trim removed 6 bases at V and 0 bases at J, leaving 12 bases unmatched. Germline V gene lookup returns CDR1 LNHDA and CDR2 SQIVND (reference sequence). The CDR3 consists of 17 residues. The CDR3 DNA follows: TGTGCCAGTAGCAAGATCGCCGGGACAGGGAGCTCCTACGAGCAGTACTTC. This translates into CASSKIAGTGSSYEQYF.

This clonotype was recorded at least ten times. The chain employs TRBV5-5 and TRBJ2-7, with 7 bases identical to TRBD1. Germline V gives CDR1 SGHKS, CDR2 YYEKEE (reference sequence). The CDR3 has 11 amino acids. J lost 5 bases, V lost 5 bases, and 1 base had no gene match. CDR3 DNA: TGTGCCAGCAGGACAGGGAACGAGCAGTACTTC. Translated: CASRTGNEQYF.

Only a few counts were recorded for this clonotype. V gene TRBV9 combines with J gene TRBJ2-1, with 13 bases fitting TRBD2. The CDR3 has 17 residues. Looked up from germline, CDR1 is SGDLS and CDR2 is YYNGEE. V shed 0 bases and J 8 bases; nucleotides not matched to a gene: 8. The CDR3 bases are TGTGCCAGCAGCGTAGATACTAGCGGGGGGGTAGTACATGAGCAGTTCTTC. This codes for CASSVDTSGGVVHEQFF.

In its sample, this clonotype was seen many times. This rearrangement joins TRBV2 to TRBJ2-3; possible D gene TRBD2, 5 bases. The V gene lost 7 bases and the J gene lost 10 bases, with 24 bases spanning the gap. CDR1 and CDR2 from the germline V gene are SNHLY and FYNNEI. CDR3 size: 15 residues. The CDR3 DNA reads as TGTGCCAGCACTGAGGGTAGGCAGGTTTATAGCGCGCAGTATTTT. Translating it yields CASTEGRQVYSAQYF.

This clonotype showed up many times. This CDR3 reads CSALGLAENNEQFF. In DNA form, the CDR3 reads TGCAGTGCTTTGGGACTAGCGGAAAACAATGAGCAGTTCTTC. The chain uses TRBV20-1 and TRBJ2-1, with 11 bases that match TRBD2. The CDR3 extends over 14 amino acids. In germline, CDR1 is DFQATT, CDR2 SNEGSKA (reference sequence). J gave up 5 bases and V 5 bases, and 5 bases lay outside the gene matches.